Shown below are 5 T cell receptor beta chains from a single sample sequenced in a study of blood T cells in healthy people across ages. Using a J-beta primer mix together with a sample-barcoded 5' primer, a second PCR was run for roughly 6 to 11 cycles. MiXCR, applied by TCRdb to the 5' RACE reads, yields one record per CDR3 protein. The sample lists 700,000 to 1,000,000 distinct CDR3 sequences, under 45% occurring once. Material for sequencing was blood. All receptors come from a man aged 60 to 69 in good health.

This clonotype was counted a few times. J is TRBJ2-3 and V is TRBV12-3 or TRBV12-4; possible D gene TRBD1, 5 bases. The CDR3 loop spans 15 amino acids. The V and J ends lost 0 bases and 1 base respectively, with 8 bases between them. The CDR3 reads CASSLARAGTDTQYF. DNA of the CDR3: TGTGCCAGCAGTTTAGCCAGGGCGGGCACAGATACGCAGTATTTT.

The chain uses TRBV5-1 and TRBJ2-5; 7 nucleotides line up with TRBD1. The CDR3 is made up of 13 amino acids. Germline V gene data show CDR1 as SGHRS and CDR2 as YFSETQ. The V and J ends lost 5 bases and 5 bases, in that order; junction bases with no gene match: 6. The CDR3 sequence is CASRKGAGETQYF. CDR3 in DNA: TGCGCCAGCAGGAAGGGGGCAGGGGAGACCCAGTACTTC.

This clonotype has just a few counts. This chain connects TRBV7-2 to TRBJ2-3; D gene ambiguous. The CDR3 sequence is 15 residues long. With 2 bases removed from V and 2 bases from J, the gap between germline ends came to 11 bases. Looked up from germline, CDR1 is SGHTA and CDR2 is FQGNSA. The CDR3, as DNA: TGTGCCAGCAGCTTACCGGGTGGGGACACAGATACGCAGTATTTT. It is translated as CASSLPGGDTDTQYF.

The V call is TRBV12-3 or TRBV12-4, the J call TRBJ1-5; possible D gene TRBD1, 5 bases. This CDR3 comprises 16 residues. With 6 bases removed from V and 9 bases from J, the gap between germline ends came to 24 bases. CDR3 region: CASRLLGGGPDPPQHF. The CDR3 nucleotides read TGTGCCAGCAGGCTGCTGGGTGGGGGTCCGGATCCGCCCCAGCATTTT.

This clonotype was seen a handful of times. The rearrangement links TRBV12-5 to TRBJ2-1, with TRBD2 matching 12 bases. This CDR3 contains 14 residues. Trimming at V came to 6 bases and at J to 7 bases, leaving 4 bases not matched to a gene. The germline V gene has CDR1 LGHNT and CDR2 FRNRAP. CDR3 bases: TGTGCTAGTGGGGCTAGCGGGGGGGGAAATGAGCAGTTCTTC. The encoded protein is CASGASGGGNEQFF.